The 13 T cell receptor beta chains listed next were all sequenced from one sample in a study of cytomegalovirus exposure and HLA in healthy donors. It was with 60 Vbeta and 13 Jbeta primers that the PCR ran. The data were produced by immunoSEQ multiplex PCR, yet TCRdb's version contains in-frame clones alone and is incomplete. This sample has fewer than 200,000 clones, with over 60% found just once. Input material: PBMCs. Receptor source: a woman in her forties or fifties in good health and CMV-seropositive.

The chain combines TRBV29-1 with TRBJ1-2, with D hard to call. The germline V gene encodes CDR1 SQVTM and CDR2 ANQGSEA. The CDR3 runs to 12 residues. V lost 3 bases and J lost 5, with 10 bases in between. The CDR3 reads CSVDSQRYGYTF. DNA of the CDR3: TGCAGCGTTGATTCACAGAGATATGGCTACACCTTC.

V is TRBV2 and J is TRBJ1-3, with 7 positions matching TRBD1. CDR3 size: 15 residues. Germline CDR1 is SNHLY and CDR2 is FYNNEI. J lost 4 bases, V lost 6 bases, and 9 bases had no gene match. CDR3 residues: CASSEQGTAGNTIYF. CDR3 in DNA: TGTGCCAGCAGCGAACAAGGGACAGCAGGAAACACCATATATTTT.

The chain employs TRBV6-6 and TRBJ2-1, with 8 bases aligning to TRBD2. Germline V CDR1 and CDR2: MNHNY, SVGAGI (reference sequence). V lost 2 bases to trimming and J lost 12 bases; unmatched junction nucleotides: 3. CDR3 length: 12 amino acids. In nucleotides, the CDR3 is TGTGCCAGCAGTTACCCCAGCGGGAGGCAGTTCTTC. This sequence encodes CASSYPSGRQFF.

J is TRBJ2-3 and V is TRBV14, with 9 bases aligning to TRBD1. CDR1 is SGHDN and CDR2 is FVKESK in the germline V gene. The ends lost 6 bases at V and 3 bases at J; junction bases unmatched: 4. This CDR3 has 14 residues. CDR3 DNA: TGTGCCAGCAGAGCCGGGACAGGGACAGATACGCAGTATTTT. Protein: CASRAGTGTDTQYF.

The chain uses TRBV5-5 and TRBJ2-3; 7 bases line up with TRBD2. CDR1 SGHKS and CDR2 YYEKEE come from the germline V gene (reference sequence). CDR3 length equals 15 residues. V lost 3 bases and J lost 4; bases outside the gene matches: 8. This CDR3 reads CASSSRGSNADTQYF. The CDR3 DNA reads as TGTGCCAGCAGCTCACGCGGGAGTAATGCAGATACGCAGTATTTT. Using reference TRBV5-5 and TRBJ2-3 for the parts outside the CDR3, the full variable domain is DAGVTQSPTHLIKTRGQQVTLRCSPISGHKSVSWYQQVLGQGPQFIFQYYEKEERGRGNFPDRFSARQFPNYSSELNVNALLLGDSALYLCASSSRGSNADTQYFGPGTRLTVL.

The chain couples TRBV4-3 to TRBJ2-1; no definite D call. There are 14 residues in the CDR3. V was shortened by 0 bases and J by 0 bases, with 3 bases between the two germline ends. Looked up from germline, CDR1 is LGHNA and CDR2 is YSLEER. The CDR3: CASSQDGSYNEQFF. The CDR3 coding sequence is TGCGCCAGCAGCCAAGACGGCTCCTACAATGAGCAGTTCTTC.

This clone was counted between two and nine times. The genes are TRBV6-1 and TRBJ1-5, with 10 nucleotides matching TRBD1. V lost 0 bases to trimming and J lost 5 bases; unmatched junction nucleotides: 10. This CDR3 region has 18 residues. Germline CDR1 is MNHNS and CDR2 is SASEGT. The CDR3 bases are TGTGCCAGCAGTGAAGCACAGGGACAGGGGAGGGGTGATCAGCCCCAGCATTTT. It is translated as CASSEAQGQGRGDQPQHF.

The chain uses TRBV10-3 and TRBJ2-7, with D perhaps matching TRBD1 (6 bases). V lost 6 bases and J 3 bases, leaving 12 bases between the germline ends. The length of the CDR3 is 13 residues. CDR1 is ENHRY, CDR2 SYGVKD, per germline. DNA of the CDR3: TGTGCCATCAGACAGGGATTCGACTACGAGCAGTACTTC. Translating it yields CAIRQGFDYEQYF.

J is TRBJ1-3 and V is TRBV7-8, with D perhaps matching TRBD1 (6 bases). The CDR3 runs to 17 residues. CDR1 and CDR2 (germline): SGHVS, FQNEAQ. V was cut by 5 bases and J by 0 bases, with 17 bases left in between. The CDR3: CASSRGAGMNSGNTIYF. The DNA of the CDR3 is TGTGCCAGCAGCCGGGGGGCAGGGATGAACTCTGGAAACACCATATATTTT.

The genes are TRBV7-8 and TRBJ2-4; a weak D match, TRBD1 (5 bases). The CDR3 loop spans 13 amino acids. Germline V gene lookup returns CDR1 SGHVS and CDR2 FQNEAQ. Between the trimmed V and J ends, which lost 1 base and 5 bases, there was a span of 6 bases. This chain's CDR3 is CASSLETENIQYF. Here the CDR3 DNA reads TGTGCCAGCAGCTTAGAGACAGAAAACATTCAGTACTTC.

This sequence joins TRBV27 and TRBJ2-2; 12 bases are shared with TRBD2. V trimming: 6 bases; J trimming: 6 bases; junction bases outside the gene matches: 2. This CDR3 has 14 residues. Germline V gene sequence: CDR1 MNHEY, CDR2 SMNVEV (reference sequence). CDR3 loop: CASRGLAGPGELFF. DNA for the CDR3: TGTGCCAGCAGAGGACTAGCGGGACCCGGGGAGCTGTTTTTT.

The rearrangement joins TRBV7-2 to TRBJ2-3; 8 bases are shared with TRBD2. The germline CDR1 and CDR2 sequences are SGHTA and FQGNSA. V was clipped by 0 bases and J by 0 bases; unmatched bases: 5. The CDR3 is 17 residues long. Written as DNA, the CDR3 is TGTGCCAGCAGCTTAGCTCCCGCGGGGGGAAGCACAGATACGCAGTATTTT. It yields the protein CASSLAPAGGSTDTQYF. Using reference TRBV7-2 and TRBJ2-3 for the parts outside the CDR3, the full variable domain is GAGVSQSPSNKVTEKGKDVELRCDPISGHTALYWYRQSLGQGLEFLIYFQGNSAPDKSGLPSDRFSAERTGGSVSTLTIQRTQQEDSAVYLCASSLAPAGGSTDTQYFGPGTRLTVL.

The chain is built from TRBV7-3 and TRBJ2-3; 9 positions agree with TRBD2. CDR1 and CDR2 from the germline V gene are SGHTA and FQGTGA. With 5 bases clipped from V and 4 bases from J, the junction kept 10 bases outside the gene matches. This CDR3 region has 16 residues. As DNA, the CDR3 is TGTGCCAGCAGCCAGGGGGTAGCGGGAGCAGCAGATACGCAGTATTTT. Residues: CASSQGVAGAADTQYF.